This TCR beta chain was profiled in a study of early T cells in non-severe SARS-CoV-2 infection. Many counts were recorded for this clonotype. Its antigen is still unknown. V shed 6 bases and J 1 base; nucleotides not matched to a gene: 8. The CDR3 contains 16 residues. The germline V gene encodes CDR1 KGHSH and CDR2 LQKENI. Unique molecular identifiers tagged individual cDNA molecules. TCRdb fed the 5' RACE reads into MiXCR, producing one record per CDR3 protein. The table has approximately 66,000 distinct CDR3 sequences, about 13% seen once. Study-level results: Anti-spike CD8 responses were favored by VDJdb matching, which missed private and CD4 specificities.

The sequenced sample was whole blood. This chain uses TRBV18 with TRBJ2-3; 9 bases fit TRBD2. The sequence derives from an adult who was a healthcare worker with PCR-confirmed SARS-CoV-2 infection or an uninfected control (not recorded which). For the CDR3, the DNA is TGTGCCAGCTCTCTGAAAGCGGGAGGCGGCACAGATACGCAGTATTTT. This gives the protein CASSLKAGGGTDTQYF. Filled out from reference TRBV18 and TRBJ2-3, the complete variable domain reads NAGVMQNPRHLVRRRGQEARLRCSPMKGHSHVYWYRQLPEEGLKFMVYLQKENIIDESGMPKERFSAEFPKEGPSILRIQQVVRGDSAAYFCASSLKAGGGTDTQYFGPGTRLTVL.